The 5 T cell receptor beta chains given below trace back to one sample, sequenced in a study of blood T cell repertoires in COVID-19. TCRdb's table, derived via immunoSEQ multiplex PCR, lists solely in-frame clones and lacks some. In the table there are some 290,000 clones, roughly 90% of which are singletons. Material for sequencing was PBMCs or T cells enriched from blood (not recorded which). The receptors shown here come from a woman aged 35 to 49 with acute COVID-19.

V usage is TRBV19 and J usage is TRBJ2-3, with 7 nucleotides matching TRBD2. Germline V lookup: CDR1 LNHDA, CDR2 SQIVND (reference sequence). V dropped 7 bases and J dropped 2; count of bases not matched to a gene: 6. CDR3 length equals 14 residues. CDR3: CASTRAGNTDTQYF. The CDR3 coding sequence is TGTGCCAGTACACGAGCGGGAAACACAGATACGCAGTATTTT.

The CDR3 loop is CASSVRSPVLAKETQYF. CDR3 sequence (DNA): TGTGCCAGCAGCGTGAGGTCCCCGGTACTAGCGAAAGAGACCCAGTACTTC. The rearrangement joins TRBV7-2 to TRBJ2-5; TRBD2 matches at 7 bases. Germline loops: CDR1 SGHTA, CDR2 FQGNSA. Trimming took 5 bases from V and 3 from J; bases not matched to a gene: 15. CDR3 size: 17 residues.

This sequence joins TRBV9 and TRBJ2-5; 7 positions match TRBD1. Germline trimming cut 3 bases from V and 5 bases from J; bases unmatched to any gene: 10. CDR3 length: 15 residues. CDR1 and CDR2 (germline): SGDLS, YYNGEE. The CDR3 region has the DNA TGTGCCAGCAGCGCCGACCCGACAGGGTGGGAGACCCAGTACTTC. Translation gives CASSADPTGWETQYF.

The chain links TRBV5-1 to TRBJ2-2; D uncertain. Looked up from germline, CDR1 is SGHRS and CDR2 is YFSETQ. The CDR3 has 16 amino acids. Between the trimmed V and J ends, which lost 4 bases and 0 bases, there was a span of 13 bases. The CDR3 nucleotides read TGCGCCAGCAGCATACTTATCGCGGCGAACACCGGGGAGCTGTTTTTT. It codes for CASSILIAANTGELFF.

The V call is TRBV3-1 (or the pseudogene TRBV3-2), the J call TRBJ2-5; 12 nucleotides align to TRBD2. The CDR3 loop spans 19 amino acids. The ends lost 1 base at V and 4 bases at J; junction bases unmatched: 13. Germline lookup yields CDR1 LGHDT and CDR2 YNNKEL (reference sequence). CDR3 DNA: TGTGCCAGCAGCCAAGTTCCTCCGGCTAGCGGGGGGGCTGGAGAGACCCAGTACTTC. This sequence encodes CASSQVPPASGGAGETQYF.